Presented here are 10 T cell receptor beta chains from one specimen sequenced in a study of blood T cell repertoires in COVID-19. Produced via immunoSEQ multiplex PCR; TCRdb's table is partial and in-frame only. This table has over 250,000 clones, 88% appearing once. Specimen: PBMCs or T cells enriched from blood (not recorded which). The receptors were gathered from a woman aged 55 to 70 in a cohort exposed to, infected with or recovered from COVID-19 (not recorded which).

This sequence joins TRBV28 and TRBJ2-1; 14 bases align to TRBD2. Germline lookup yields CDR1 MDHEN and CDR2 SYDVKM. Trimming at V came to 6 bases and at J to 2 bases, leaving 3 bases not matched to a gene. The CDR3 spans 16 residues. CDR3 bases: TGTGCCAGCAGCCCGACTAGCGGGAGGGCCTACAATGAGCAGTTCTTC. Protein: CASSPTSGRAYNEQFF.

The chain uses TRBV28 and TRBJ2-7; D is undetermined. Trimming removed 5 bases at V and 3 bases at J, with 11 bases between. Germline loops: CDR1 MDHEN, CDR2 SYDVKM. The CDR3 runs to 13 residues. The CDR3 DNA reads TGTGCCAGCAGTCCGTTACGAGACTACGAGCAGTACTTC. Encoded protein: CASSPLRDYEQYF.

This chain joins TRBV18 and TRBJ2-7, with 8 bases lining up with TRBD1. CDR3 size: 15 residues. The germline V gene encodes CDR1 KGHSH and CDR2 LQKENI. Trimming removed 6 bases from V and 1 base from J; junction bases left unmatched: 8. The CDR3 coding sequence is TGTGCCAGCTCGCTGGGCCGGGACAGGTCCTACGAGCAGTACTTC. This translates into CASSLGRDRSYEQYF.

The chain uses TRBV7-8 and TRBJ1-6; the D is unclear. The CDR3 runs 14 residues. V lost 5 bases and J 14 bases, leaving 19 bases between the germline ends. Germline CDR1 reads SGHVS; CDR2 reads FQNEAQ. The CDR3 reads CASSTTRRSLALHF. CDR3 sequence (DNA): TGTGCCAGCAGCACCACTAGACGGAGCCTCGCCCTCCACTTT.

The rearrangement links TRBV3-1 (or the pseudogene TRBV3-2) to TRBJ2-7, with D uncertain. There are 16 residues in the CDR3. V shed 2 bases and J shed 3 bases, with 17 bases lying between them. Germline values: CDR1 LGHDT, CDR2 YNNKEL (reference sequence). CDR3 residues: CASSQNNLGYVYEQYF. The CDR3 DNA is TGTGCCAGCAGCCAAAACAACCTAGGCTACGTCTACGAGCAGTACTTC.

The sample holds one count of this clone. The V gene is TRBV10-2, the J gene TRBJ2-2; 7 bases map to TRBD2. The CDR3 is 14 amino acids. CDR1 and CDR2 from the germline V gene are WSHSY and SAAADI. Written as DNA, the CDR3 is TGCGCAGCGGGACTAAGGGGAAACACCGGGGAGCTGTTTTTT. Translating gives CAAGLRGNTGELFF.

The rearrangement joins TRBV4-2 to TRBJ1-2, with a weak D call TRBD1 (6 bases). The CDR3 spans 17 residues. V lost 1 base to trimming and J lost 4 bases, with 19 bases between them. Germline CDR1 and CDR2: LGHNA and YNFKEQ. The DNA of the CDR3 is TGTGCCAGCAGCCAAGTGACGCCACAGGGTGTAGGCTATGGCTACACCTTC. It encodes CASSQVTPQGVGYGYTF.

This rearrangement joins TRBV5-1 to TRBJ2-5; a possible D gene is TRBD2 (6 bases). The CDR3 sequence is 18 residues long. Trimming stripped 3 bases from V and 0 bases from J, with 21 bases between. Germline loops: CDR1 SGHRS, CDR2 YFSETQ. In DNA form, the CDR3 reads TGCGCCAGCAGCTCCGGACTCCAAGCGGGTGCGTACCAAGAGACCCAGTACTTC. It is translated as CASSSGLQAGAYQETQYF.

The gene calls are TRBV18 and TRBJ1-2; 7 bases agree with TRBD1. CDR1 is KGHSH and CDR2 is LQKENI in the germline V gene. The V and J ends lost 0 bases and 4 bases, in that order; junction bases with no gene match: 8. This CDR3 contains 16 residues. The CDR3 coding sequence is TGTGCCAGCTCACCACCGAAGACAGGGAATATCTATGGCTACACCTTC. Translated, it gives CASSPPKTGNIYGYTF.

The chain uses TRBV4-2 and TRBJ2-5, with 8 nucleotides matching TRBD2. Germline V lookup: CDR1 LGHNA, CDR2 YNFKEQ. Unmatched junction bases numbered 7, after V lost 6 bases and J lost 1 base. This CDR3 is built from 15 residues. CDR3: CASSASGPIQETQYF. As DNA, the CDR3 is TGTGCCAGCAGTGCTAGCGGGCCAATCCAAGAGACCCAGTACTTC.